The 6 T cell receptor beta chains listed next were all sequenced from one sample in a study of OX40 agonist ivuxolimab in advanced cancers. Here immunoSEQ multiplex PCR was the method, and the copy in TCRdb shows in-frame clones only, minus some. The sample yields around 79,000 clones, 80% to 95% seen once. Source: CD4+ or CD8+ T cells sorted from blood, taken in a trial of the OX40 agonist ivuxolimab. All receptors come from an adult with an advanced solid tumor such as melanoma, head and neck, liver or kidney cancer.

This rearrangement joins TRBV2 to TRBJ2-7; TRBD1 matches at 8 bases. The CDR3 is made up of 15 amino acids. V shed 6 bases, J shed 5 bases, and the junction held 12 bases outside the gene matches. Germline V gene data show CDR1 as SNHLY and CDR2 as FYNNEI. The CDR3 region is CASSGIRQGSHEQYF. In DNA form, the CDR3 reads TGTGCCAGCAGCGGAATACGACAGGGGAGCCACGAGCAGTACTTC. The variable domain in full, with the rest retrieved from reference TRBV2 and TRBJ2-7, is EPEVTQTPSHQVTQMGQEVILRCVPISNHLYFYWYRQILGQKVEFLVSFYNNEISEKSEIFDDQFSVERPDGSNFTLKIRSTKLEDSAMYFCASSGIRQGSHEQYFGPGTRLTVT.

The genes are TRBV27 and TRBJ2-5, with 7 bases fitting TRBD1. Per the germline V gene, CDR1 is MNHEY and CDR2 is SMNVEV (reference sequence). The CDR3 is 14 residues long. Trimming removed 6 bases from V and 0 bases from J; junction bases left unmatched: 4. The CDR3 loop reads CASRKTGYQETQYF. The CDR3 DNA follows: TGTGCCAGCAGGAAGACAGGGTACCAAGAGACCCAGTACTTC.

The J gene is TRBJ2-2, the V gene TRBV7-6; 11 nucleotides match TRBD1. J lost 6 bases, V lost 5 bases, and 5 bases had no gene match. The CDR3 length is 15 residues. Germline V CDR1 and CDR2: SGHVS, FNYEAQ. In DNA form, the CDR3 reads TGTGCCAGCAGCCCGGGACAGGGGGTCTCCGGGGAGCTGTTTTTT. Residues: CASSPGQGVSGELFF.

This clone was observed a handful of times. The chain combines TRBV13 with TRBJ2-2; D possibly uses TRBD1 or TRBD2 (6 bases each). Germline V gene lookup returns CDR1 PRHDT and CDR2 FYEKMQ (reference sequence). The CDR3 totals 18 residues. The ends were cut back, 0 bases at V and 0 bases at J, with 14 bases in the middle. For the CDR3, the DNA is TGTGCCAGCAGCTTAGGCCTGGGGGGCTTTGCGAACACCGGGGAGCTGTTTTTT. This encodes CASSLGLGGFANTGELFF.

The chain employs TRBV7-3 and TRBJ1-1, with D tentatively TRBD1 (6 bases). V dropped 3 bases and J dropped 5 bases, with 13 bases sitting between them. The germline gives CDR1 SGHTA, CDR2 FQGTGA. The CDR3 is made up of 14 amino acids. CDR3 nucleotide sequence: TGTGCCAGCAGCTTGGGGCAGGGGAGGACTGAAGCTTTCTTT. It yields the protein CASSLGQGRTEAFF.

This clone showed up just once. The rearrangement joins TRBV4-1 to TRBJ2-1; 13 bases line up with TRBD2. Germline V gene data show CDR1 as MGHRA and CDR2 as YSYEKL. CDR3 length equals 15 residues. With 5 bases clipped from V and 8 bases from J, the junction kept 6 bases outside the gene matches. The CDR3 reads CASSSLAGGPYEQFF. The CDR3 DNA reads TGCGCCAGCAGCTCACTAGCGGGGGGGCCGTATGAGCAGTTCTTC.